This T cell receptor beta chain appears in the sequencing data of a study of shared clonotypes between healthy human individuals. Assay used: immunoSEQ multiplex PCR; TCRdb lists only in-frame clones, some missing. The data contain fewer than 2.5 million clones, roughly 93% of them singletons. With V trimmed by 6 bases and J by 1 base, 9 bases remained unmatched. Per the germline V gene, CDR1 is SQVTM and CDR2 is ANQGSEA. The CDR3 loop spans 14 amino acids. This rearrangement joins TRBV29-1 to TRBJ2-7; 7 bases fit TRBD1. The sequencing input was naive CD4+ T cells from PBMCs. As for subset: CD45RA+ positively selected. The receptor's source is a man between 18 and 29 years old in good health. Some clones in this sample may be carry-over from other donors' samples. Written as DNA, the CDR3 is TGCAGCGTGGTGGGTCCCAGGGGGTCCTACGAGCAGTACTTC. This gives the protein CSVVGPRGSYEQYF.